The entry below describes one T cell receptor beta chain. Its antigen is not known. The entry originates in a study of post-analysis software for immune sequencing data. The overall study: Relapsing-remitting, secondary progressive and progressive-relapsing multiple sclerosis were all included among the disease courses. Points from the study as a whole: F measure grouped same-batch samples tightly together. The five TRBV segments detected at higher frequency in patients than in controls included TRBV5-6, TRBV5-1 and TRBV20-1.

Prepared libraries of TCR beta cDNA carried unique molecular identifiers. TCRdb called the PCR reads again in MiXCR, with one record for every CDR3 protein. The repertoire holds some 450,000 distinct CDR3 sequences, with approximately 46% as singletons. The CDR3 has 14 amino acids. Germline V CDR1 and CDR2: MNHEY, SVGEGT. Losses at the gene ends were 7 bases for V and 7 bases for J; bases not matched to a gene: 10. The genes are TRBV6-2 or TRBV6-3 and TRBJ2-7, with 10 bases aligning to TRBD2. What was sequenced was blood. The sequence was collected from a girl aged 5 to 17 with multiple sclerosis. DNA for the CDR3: TGTGCCAGCAAAAGAGGGACTAGCGCGAATGAGCAGTACTTC. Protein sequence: CASKRGTSANEQYF.